This T cell receptor (beta chain) came from a study of blood T cells in healthy people across ages. Donors ranged from about 6 to 90 years old and were healthy Caucasians in Russia. This clonotype showed up just a few times. V gave up 4 bases and J gave up 1 base; unmatched junction bases: 4. CDR3 size: 15 residues. Germline CDR1 and CDR2: LGHDT and YNNKEL (reference sequence). Together with a sample-barcoded 5' primer, a J-beta primer mix was included in a second PCR lasting about 7 to 11 cycles. TCRdb recomputed calls from the 5' RACE reads with MiXCR, one row per CDR3 protein. The data show over a million distinct CDR3 sequences, around 42% seen once.

The chain links TRBV3-1 to TRBJ1-2; 9 bases align to TRBD1. The sequence was collected from a woman between 18 and 29 years old in good health. Sequencing used blood. CDR3 amino acids: CASSPQGAGNYGYTF. CDR3 coding DNA: TGTGCCAGCAGCCCACAGGGGGCTGGTAACTATGGCTACACCTTC.